This TCR beta chain was identified during a study of T-cell memory formation after mild COVID-19. Points on this clonotype: Its antigen is currently unknown.

V lost 5 bases and J 0 bases, leaving 11 bases between the germline ends. Germline values: CDR1 SGHTS, CDR2 YDEGEE. CDR3 size: 14 residues. From 5'RACE with constant-segment primers came TCR alpha and TCR beta cDNA libraries that carried sample barcodes and UMIs. Via MiXCR, TCRdb re-called the 5' RACE reads, giving one row per CDR3 protein. The sample lists about 110,000 distinct CDR3 sequences, around 11% seen once, with more than 25% in the top ten. Study outcomes and limitations: Memory sampled before infection contained some responding clones, suggesting cross-reactive memory joined.

The specimen sequenced was PBMCs or a T cell subset sorted from them (not recorded which). The J gene is TRBJ2-5, the V gene TRBV5-8; D may be TRBD1 (5 bases). This receptor was taken from an adult woman who had mild COVID-19 (a few samples of this study predate the infection). Cell type and time point are not known. The CDR3, as DNA: TGTGCCAGCAGATCGACAGCGTACCAAGAGACCCAGTACTTC. This codes for CASRSTAYQETQYF.